The following is a T cell receptor (beta chain) sequence with its context. Its antigen is not identified. These data are taken from a study of shared clonotypes between healthy human individuals. Trimming shortened V by 1 base and J by 0 bases, and 10 bases separated the two germline ends. The CDR3 has 15 residues. Per the germline V gene, CDR1 is KGHSH and CDR2 is LQKENI. Terminally differentiated effector memory CD45RA+ cells were excluded by CCR7 positive selection of CD45RO-negative cells. Every donor, a Caucasian adult, lived in Nashville, Tennessee. Study-wide points: Sampling included only blood; tissue repertoires likely differ. The low donor count limited represented genetic and exposure-history diversity.

This table comes from immunoSEQ multiplex PCR, and its TCRdb copy is limited to in-frame clones, with some not included. Of around 1,900,000 clones in the sample, just under 95% are singletons; the top ten hold about 1.6%. The sample consisted of naive CD8+ T cells from PBMCs. The chain uses TRBV18 and TRBJ2-7; D possibly corresponds to TRBD1 (5 bases). The clonotype comes from a man aged 18-30 years in good health. Some clones in this sample may be carry-over from other donors' samples. The CDR3 sequence: CASSPQDTGSYEQYF. The CDR3 nucleotides read TGTGCCAGCTCACCACAGGACACCGGCTCCTACGAGCAGTACTTC.